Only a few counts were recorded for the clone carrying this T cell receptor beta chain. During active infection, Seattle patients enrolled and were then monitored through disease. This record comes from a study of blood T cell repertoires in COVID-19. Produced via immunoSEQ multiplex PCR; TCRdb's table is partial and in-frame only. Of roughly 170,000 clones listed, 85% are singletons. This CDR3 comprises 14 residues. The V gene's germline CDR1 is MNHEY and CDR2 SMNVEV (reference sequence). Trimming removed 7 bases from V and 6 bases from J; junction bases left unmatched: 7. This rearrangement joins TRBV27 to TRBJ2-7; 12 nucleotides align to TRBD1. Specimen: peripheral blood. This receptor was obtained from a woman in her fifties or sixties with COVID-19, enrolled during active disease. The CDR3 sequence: CASTKGQGAFEQYF. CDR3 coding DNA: TGTGCCAGCACCAAGGGACAGGGGGCTTTCGAGCAGTACTTC.